This entry concerns a single TCR beta chain. This clonotype was seen ten or more times. It lacks a known antigen. The record has no base qualities; no much larger clone is one base away. Via the germline V gene, CDR1 is MNHNS and CDR2 SASEGT. V loses 5 bases of germline sequence and J loses 0 bases, and the interval between the two ends is 11 bases. The CDR3, from cysteine to phenylalanine, totals 15 residues. Here the CDR3 DNA is all that survives: 45 bases in frame from base 1. The data are from a study of glioma-infiltrating T cells (TCRdb year 2016). For the study in its entirety: Glioma tissue, non-neoplastic brain tissue and matched peripheral blood mononuclear cells were used as sources from which TCR alpha- and beta-chain repertoires were sequenced. Each tissue-infiltrating repertoire was compared with the same patient's peripheral blood repertoire to measure divergence between tissue and blood T-cell populations. The paired cohort was made up of three low-grade glioma patients, about 8 primary glioblastoma patients and three non-glioma patients who contributed non-neoplastic brain tissue. Overall results and qualifications from the work: VJ-independent divergence between tissue and blood was found to be below expectation in non-neoplastic patients but above expectation in all gliomas, particularly low-grade gliomas. Very few CDR3 sequences were shared between tissue and blood, attributed to high CDR3 diversity and limited sampling. Small numbers underpinned the group comparisons: under ten glioblastoma patients, three low-grade glioma patients and three non-neoplastic patients.

The iRepertoire nested amplicon-rescue multiplex PCR (arm-PCR) platform was used to amplify TCR alpha and beta CDR3 regions from RNA. One-step reverse transcription and amplification used roughly 90-400 ng of tissue mRNA or PBMC total RNA as input. After bead purification, a secondary multiplex PCR added Illumina adapters, and libraries were gel-purified between 200 and 400 bp. Demultiplexing relied on internal 6-nucleotide barcodes carried by the libraries. Sequencing of the libraries was done on an Illumina MiSeq using 2x220 or 2x250 nucleotide paired-end reads. Per the source publication's procedure: Paired reads were merged with FLASH 1.2.11 and aligned to the GRCh37 human genome with BWA-MEM before extracting TRA and TRB reads. V and J assignment used an IMGT-derived reference of cassette sequences and CDR3 motifs that included pseudogenes. Three-frame translation of reads was performed, and productive CDR3s were defined as those with a C...FGXG motif and no stop codons. A clonotype was defined as a unique combination of a V-J cassette pair and a CDR3 amino acid sequence. Reads were filtered by Hamming distance, thresholded by each sample's sequence error rate in mapped regions. TCRdb passed the public sequencing reads through fastp at Q25 and MiXCR, retaining productive beta sequences. For every CDR3 protein sequence, its rows merge into one entry that carries the most common genes and DNA. TCRdb, rather than the study authors, made the V and J calls. Counted in this sample were about 190,000 distinct CDR3 sequences; more than 30% of them appeared once. Jointly, the top ten make up over 20% of the sample.

Material: glioma tissue, nonneoplastic brain tissue, or PBMCs (not recorded which). This receptor chain uses TRBV6-1 and TRBJ1-3, with the D segment identity uncertain. This receptor was taken from a human donor with low-grade glioma or glioblastoma, undergoing nonglioma brain surgery, or in good health (not recorded which). Read as DNA, the sequence is TGTGCCAGCAGTAGATACAGCGACTCTGGAAACACCATATATTTT. The resulting protein is CASSRYSDSGNTIYF.